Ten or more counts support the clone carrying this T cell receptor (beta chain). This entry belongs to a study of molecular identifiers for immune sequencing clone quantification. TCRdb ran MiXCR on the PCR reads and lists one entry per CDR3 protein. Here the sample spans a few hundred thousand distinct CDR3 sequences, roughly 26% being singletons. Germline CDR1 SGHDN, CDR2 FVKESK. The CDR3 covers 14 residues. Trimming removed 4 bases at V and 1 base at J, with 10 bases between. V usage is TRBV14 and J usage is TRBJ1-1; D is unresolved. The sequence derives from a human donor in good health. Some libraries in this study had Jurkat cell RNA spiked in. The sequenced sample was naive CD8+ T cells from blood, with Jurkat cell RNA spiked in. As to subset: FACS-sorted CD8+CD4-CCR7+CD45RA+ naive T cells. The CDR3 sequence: CASSPLQRNTEAFF. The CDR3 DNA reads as TGTGCCAGCAGCCCCTTACAGAGGAACACTGAAGCTTTCTTT.